Below, 32 T cell receptor beta chains from the same sample are listed, as sequenced in a study of cytomegalovirus exposure and HLA in healthy donors. PCR was performed using 60 Vbeta and 13 Jbeta primers. Assay used: immunoSEQ multiplex PCR; TCRdb lists only in-frame clones, some missing. The repertoire has 150,000 to 200,000 clones, around 87% of them found once; the top ten carry approximately 1.7%. The source material was PBMCs. Receptor source: a young woman in good health and CMV-seronegative.

The V call is TRBV19, the J call TRBJ2-7; D is undetermined. V was pared by 9 bases and J by 5 bases, with 8 bases between. Germline V gene data show CDR1 as LNHDA and CDR2 as SQIVND (reference sequence). The CDR3 extends over 10 amino acids. The CDR3 sequence is CARPYHEQYF. In nucleotides, the CDR3 is TGTGCCAGGCCCTACCACGAGCAGTACTTC. Full variable domain (rest looked up from reference TRBV19 and TRBJ2-7): DGGITQSPKYLFRKEGQNVTLSCEQNLNHDAMYWYRQDPGQGLRLIYYSQIVNDFQKGDIAEGYSVSREKKESFPLTVTSAQKNPTAFYLCARPYHEQYFGPGTRLTVT.

The V and J genes are TRBV10-3 and TRBJ1-2; tentative D call: TRBD1 (5 bases). The CDR3 is 15 residues long. V was shortened by 7 bases and J by 3 bases, with 18 bases between the two germline ends. Germline CDR1 reads ENHRY; CDR2 reads SYGVKD. As DNA, the CDR3 is TGTGCCATCACCGTATCGGGAGGGGAAGACTATGGCTACACCTTC. Its translation: CAITVSGGEDYGYTF.

The genes are TRBV27 and TRBJ2-3; 15 bases agree with TRBD2. This CDR3 is 14 amino acids long. Germline loops: CDR1 MNHEY, CDR2 SMNVEV (reference sequence). J was trimmed by 6 bases and V by 7 bases; bases with no gene match: 2. CDR3 loop: CASTGLAGGDTQYF. The CDR3 nucleotides are TGTGCCAGCACAGGACTAGCGGGAGGGGATACGCAGTATTTT.

Concerning this clone itself: The junction does not match germline at one end; this may be a read error. This chain joins TRBV7-7 and TRBJ2-2; 7 nucleotides agree with TRBD1. Germline CDR1 and CDR2: SSHAT and FNYEAQ (reference sequence). This CDR3 is 14 amino acids long. The CDR3: CASSSGTETGELFF. CDR3 DNA sequence: TGTGCTAGCAGCTCCGGGACAGAAACCGGGGAGCTGTTTTTT.

V and J are TRBV5-6 and TRBJ2-7; 9 bases fit TRBD1. There are 14 residues in the CDR3. Trimming took 4 bases from V and 5 from J; bases not matched to a gene: 7. The germline gives CDR1 SGHDT, CDR2 YYEEEE. The CDR3 protein is CASSPDRGINEQYF. CDR3 DNA sequence: TGTGCCAGCAGCCCTGACAGGGGGATTAACGAGCAGTACTTC.

The rearrangement joins TRBV28 to TRBJ1-2, with D possibly being TRBD1 (5 bases). Germline V CDR1 and CDR2: MDHEN, SYDVKM. The CDR3 is 15 residues long. Trimming left V 5 bases short and J 3 bases short, with 16 bases between. The CDR3: CASSTSGGPHYGYTF. The CDR3 DNA is TGTGCCAGCAGTACCTCGGGGGGTCCCCACTATGGCTACACCTTC.

As to this clone: Its ends do not fully match the called genes, so a read error is possible. The J gene is TRBJ2-7, the V gene TRBV7-9; the match to TRBD2 covers 7 bases. CDR3 length: 13 residues. Germline V gene data show CDR1 as SEHNR and CDR2 as FQNEAQ (reference sequence). CDR3 amino acids: CSSSPSSSGEQYF. The CDR3 bases are TGTTCCAGCAGCCCTTCTTCTAGCGGCGAGCAGTACTTC. The full variable domain, completed using reference TRBV7-9 and TRBJ2-7, is DTGVSQNPRHKITKRGQNVTFRCDPISEHNRLYWYRQTLGQGPEFLTYFQNEAQLEKSRLLSDRFSAERPKGSFSTLEIQRTEQGDSAMYLCSSSPSSSGEQYFGPGTRLTVT.

This clone was counted a few times. The rearrangement joins TRBV10-1 to TRBJ2-1, with a weak D call TRBD2 (6 bases). Germline-derived CDR1 and CDR2 are WNHNN and SYGVQD (reference sequence). The germline V and J ends were trimmed by 4 bases and 4 bases, with 8 bases remaining between them. The CDR3 extends over 13 amino acids. For the CDR3, the DNA is TGCGCCAGCAGTGTTAGCGGTTACAATGAGCAGTTCTTC. The encoded protein is CASSVSGYNEQFF.

The chain joins TRBV6-5 to TRBJ2-7; 15 bases fit TRBD2. V lost 6 bases to trimming and J lost 7 bases; unmatched junction nucleotides: 7. CDR1 and CDR2 from the germline V gene are MNHEY and SVGAGI. This CDR3 region has 15 residues. The chain's CDR3 is CASSRTSGGAGEQYF. Written as DNA, the CDR3 is TGTGCCAGCAGCAGGACTAGCGGGGGGGCGGGTGAGCAGTACTTC.

The chain has TRBV7-9 and TRBJ2-1, with TRBD1 as a possible D gene (7 bases). Trimming took 0 bases from V and 7 from J, leaving 13 bases between them. Germline V lookup: CDR1 SEHNR, CDR2 FQNEAQ (reference sequence). This CDR3 is 15 amino acids long. CDR3 region: CASSLAGGQLNEQFF. As DNA, the CDR3 is TGTGCCAGCAGCTTAGCGGGGGGACAGTTGAATGAGCAGTTCTTC. The whole variable domain, remainder taken from reference TRBV7-9 and TRBJ2-1, is DTGVSQNPRHKITKRGQNVTFRCDPISEHNRLYWYRQTLGQGPEFLTYFQNEAQLEKSRLLSDRFSAERPKGSFSTLEIQRTEQGDSAMYLCASSLAGGQLNEQFFGPGTRLTVL.

Here the CDR3 reads CSVHLGSIYEQYF. The CDR3 region has the DNA TGCAGCGTTCATCTGGGGAGCATCTACGAGCAGTACTTC. The chain employs TRBV29-1 and TRBJ2-7, with D possibly matching TRBD2 (5 bases). V lost 5 bases to trimming and J lost 3 bases, with 14 bases between them. Per the germline V gene, CDR1 is SQVTM and CDR2 is ANQGSEA. The CDR3 is made up of 13 amino acids.

The chain has TRBV5-4 and TRBJ1-2, with 12 bases aligning to TRBD1. This CDR3 spans 14 amino acids. Germline CDR1 and CDR2: SGHNT and YYREEE (reference sequence). Losses at the gene ends were 4 bases for V and 5 bases for J; bases not matched to a gene: 3. CDR3 loop: CASSPGQGAYGYTF. The CDR3 DNA reads as TGTGCCAGCAGCCCGGGACAGGGGGCGTATGGCTACACCTTC.

The chain carries TRBV5-6 and TRBJ1-2; D gene ambiguous. The germline V gene has CDR1 SGHDT and CDR2 YYEEEE. CDR3 size: 14 residues. Trimming cost V 0 bases and J 4 bases, with 10 bases left between them. The CDR3 is CASSLGTLSYGYTF. The CDR3 nucleotides are TGTGCCAGCAGCTTGGGGACTCTAAGCTATGGCTACACCTTC.

This CDR3 reads CASSSRTDSYEQYF. CDR3 DNA: TGTGCCAGCAGCTCCCGGACAGACTCCTACGAGCAGTACTTC. This chain connects TRBV7-2 to TRBJ2-7; D is possibly TRBD1 (6 bases). The ends were cut back, 4 bases at V and 0 bases at J, with 10 bases in the middle. CDR1 and CDR2 from the germline V gene are SGHTA and FQGNSA. This CDR3 comprises 14 residues. Variable domain in full (rest from reference TRBV7-2 and TRBJ2-7): GAGVSQSPSNKVTEKGKDVELRCDPISGHTALYWYRQSLGQGLEFLIYFQGNSAPDKSGLPSDRFSAERTGGSVSTLTIQRTQQEDSAVYLCASSSRTDSYEQYFGPGTRLTVT.

The gene calls are TRBV18 and TRBJ1-5; 7 bases are a match to TRBD1. CDR1 is KGHSH, CDR2 LQKENI, per germline. This CDR3 spans 13 amino acids. The V gene end was trimmed by 4 bases and the J gene end by 5 bases; junction bases not matched to a gene: 2. In DNA, the CDR3 is TGTGCCAGCTCACGGGACAGAGATCAGCCCCAGCATTTT. It specifies CASSRDRDQPQHF.

The chain couples TRBV15 to TRBJ2-7, with TRBD1 matching over 10 bases. This CDR3 contains 15 residues. Per germline, CDR1 LNHNV and CDR2 YYDKDF (reference sequence). V lost 0 bases, J lost 6 bases, and 5 bases stayed unmatched. CDR3 coding DNA: TGTGCCACCAGCAGAGATTGGGGACAGGGGTGCGAGCAGTACTTC. Translated, it gives CATSRDWGQGCEQYF.

CDR3 sequence: CASSDYEQGGYGYTF. The CDR3 DNA reads as TGTGCCAGCAGCGACTATGAACAGGGGGGCTATGGCTACACCTTC. V usage is TRBV7-9 and J usage is TRBJ1-2; 8 nucleotides agree with TRBD1. Trimming removed 5 bases from V and 4 bases from J; junction bases left unmatched: 9. Per germline, CDR1 SEHNR and CDR2 FQNEAQ (reference sequence). The CDR3 extends over 15 amino acids.

This chain connects TRBV14 to TRBJ1-2; possibly TRBD1 for D (6 bases). Germline V gene lookup returns CDR1 SGHDN and CDR2 FVKESK. This CDR3 is built from 17 residues. V lost 0 bases and J 1 base, leaving 15 bases between the germline ends. The CDR3 coding sequence is TGTGCCAGCAGCCAAGATAGTCGACAGGCTTTTAACTATGGCTACACCTTC. It encodes CASSQDSRQAFNYGYTF. Full variable domain (outside the CDR3, taken from reference TRBV14 and TRBJ1-2): EAGVTQFPSHSVIEKGQTVTLRCDPISGHDNLYWYRRVMGKEIKFLLHFVKESKQDESGMPNNRFLAERTGGTYSTLKVQPAELEDSGVYFCASSQDSRQAFNYGYTFGSGTRLTVV.

The chain employs TRBV10-3 and TRBJ1-1; 8 nucleotides align to TRBD1. This CDR3 region has 15 residues. Trimming at V came to 5 bases and at J to 0 bases, leaving 5 bases not matched to a gene. Germline CDR1 reads ENHRY; CDR2 reads SYGVKD. CDR3 in DNA: TGTGCCATCAGTTCGACAGGGGTTATGAACACTGAAGCTTTCTTT. Translated, it gives CAISSTGVMNTEAFF.

The chain employs TRBV10-2 and TRBJ2-3; 13 nucleotides line up with TRBD2. This CDR3 comprises 17 residues. The germline CDR1 and CDR2 sequences are WSHSY and SAAADI. Trimming at V came to 6 bases and at J to 0 bases, leaving 6 bases not matched to a gene. The CDR3 nucleotides read TGCGCCAGCAGAGTAGGACTAGCGGGGGCCAGCACAGATACGCAGTATTTT. The encoded protein is CASRVGLAGASTDTQYF.

This chain links TRBV7-2 with TRBJ2-1; D unresolved. Germline assignment: CDR1 SGHTA and CDR2 FQGNSA. V gave up 1 base and J gave up 3 bases, with 10 bases separating them. The CDR3 runs to 15 residues. The CDR3 nucleotides are TGTGCCAGCAGCTTAGTGGAGCACGGCTACAATGAGCAGTTCTTC. The encoded protein is CASSLVEHGYNEQFF. Full variable domain (remainder filled in from reference TRBV7-2 and TRBJ2-1): GAGVSQSPSNKVTEKGKDVELRCDPISGHTALYWYRQSLGQGLEFLIYFQGNSAPDKSGLPSDRFSAERTGGSVSTLTIQRTQQEDSAVYLCASSLVEHGYNEQFFGPGTRLTVL.

The chain joins TRBV28 to TRBJ2-3; tentative D call: TRBD1 (6 bases). The CDR3 is 14 amino acids. Trimming took off 6 bases at V and 5 bases at J, with 15 bases between the two ends. The germline gives CDR1 MDHEN, CDR2 SYDVKM. CDR3 coding DNA: TGTGCCAGCAGGAACTACAGGGCGGGAGATACGCAGTATTTT. Translating it yields CASRNYRAGDTQYF.

The chain recombines TRBV5-1 with TRBJ1-1, with 7 bases identical to TRBD1. CDR1 is SGHRS, CDR2 YFSETQ, per germline. J gave up 0 bases and V 0 bases, and 5 bases lay outside the gene matches. The CDR3 sequence is 16 residues long. CDR3 amino acids: CASSLGTGAMNTEAFF. The CDR3 DNA is TGCGCCAGCAGCTTGGGGACAGGAGCCATGAACACTGAAGCTTTCTTT.

The chain joins TRBV2 to TRBJ2-7; D is uncertain. CDR1 is SNHLY, CDR2 FYNNEI, per germline. Trimming left V 7 bases short and J 0 bases short, with 10 bases between. The CDR3 loop spans 13 amino acids. CDR3 in amino acids: CASTPSSSYEQYF. CDR3 nucleotide sequence: TGTGCCAGCACCCCGTCCAGCTCCTACGAGCAGTACTTC.

The chain combines TRBV25-1 with TRBJ1-1; D is undetermined. The CDR3 length is 12 residues. V lost 5 bases, J lost 1 base, and 5 bases lay in between. Germline assignment: CDR1 MGHDK and CDR2 SYGVNS. The CDR3: CASSPSNTEAFF. The DNA for the CDR3 is TGTGCCAGCAGTCCCTCGAACACTGAAGCTTTCTTT.

The gene calls are TRBV4-1 and TRBJ2-7, with D unresolved. The CDR3 is 15 residues long. Looked up from germline, CDR1 is MGHRA and CDR2 is YSYEKL. Trimming took off 1 base at V and 0 bases at J, with 10 bases between the two ends. The CDR3 loop reads CASSQGPLLSYEQYF. CDR3 DNA: TGCGCCAGCAGCCAAGGTCCTCTACTCTCCTACGAGCAGTACTTC.

The J gene is TRBJ2-2, the V gene TRBV9, with D possibly matching TRBD2 (7 bases). This CDR3 has 17 amino acids. Germline values: CDR1 SGDLS, CDR2 YYNGEE. V was shortened by 3 bases and J by 0 bases, with 15 bases between the two germline ends. DNA for the CDR3: TGTGCCAGCAGCGGCGGGGGCGGGAGCGCGAACACCGGGGAGCTGTTTTTT. It is translated as CASSGGGGSANTGELFF. The whole variable domain, filled in from reference TRBV9 and TRBJ2-2, reads DSGVTQTPKHLITATGQRVTLRCSPRSGDLSVYWYQQSLDQGLQFLIQYYNGEERAKGNILERFSAQQFPDLHSELNLSSLELGDSALYFCASSGGGGSANTGELFFGEGSRLTVL.

The chain employs TRBV28 and TRBJ2-7, with 7 positions matching TRBD1. CDR1 and CDR2 from the germline V gene are MDHEN and SYDVKM. The CDR3 is 13 amino acids. Trimming cost V 5 bases and J 7 bases; bases outside gene matches: 8. The CDR3 DNA reads as TGTGCCAGCAGTCTCCGGGACAGATGGGAGCAGTACTTC. Translated, it gives CASSLRDRWEQYF.

The rearrangement links TRBV7-6 to TRBJ2-3; 7 nucleotides align to TRBD2. V lost 6 bases, J lost 6 bases, and 6 bases stayed unmatched. The CDR3 extends over 13 amino acids. Looked up from germline, CDR1 is SGHVS and CDR2 is FNYEAQ. The CDR3 DNA sequence: TGTGCCAGCAGACAGAGCGGGACCGATACGCAGTATTTT. Translated, it gives CASRQSGTDTQYF.

V usage is TRBV7-9 and J usage is TRBJ1-4; tentative D call: TRBD1 (5 bases). The CDR3 runs 15 residues. The V gene lost 4 bases and the J gene lost 0 bases, with 9 bases spanning the gap. Germline V gives CDR1 SEHNR, CDR2 FQNEAQ (reference sequence). In DNA form, the CDR3 reads TGTGCCAGCAGCTGGGAAGGGGCAACTAATGAAAAACTGTTTTTT. Its translation is CASSWEGATNEKLFF.

A single count supports this clone. DNA for the CDR3: TGTGCCAGCAGGGTAGCGGGAGGGGGCCACAATGAGCAGTTCTTC. This encodes CASRVAGGGHNEQFF. The chain employs TRBV25-1 and TRBJ2-1; 11 bases align to TRBD2. V lost 6 bases to trimming and J lost 5 bases; unmatched junction nucleotides: 6. CDR1 MGHDK and CDR2 SYGVNS come from the germline V gene. The CDR3 loop spans 15 amino acids.

This sequence joins TRBV2 and TRBJ2-6; D remains unclear. Germline V CDR1 and CDR2: SNHLY, FYNNEI. The CDR3 is 15 amino acids. The V and J ends lost 8 bases and 1 base respectively, with 12 bases between them. CDR3 amino acids: CASGERRSGANVLTF. The CDR3 DNA reads as TGTGCCAGCGGAGAACGGAGATCTGGGGCCAACGTCCTGACTTTC.